The 27 T cell receptor beta chains reported below all come from one sample, sequenced in a study of shared T cell receptors in the human thymus. Some clones are missing from TCRdb's copy, which holds only in-frame ones; the method was immunoSEQ multiplex PCR. In the table there are some 700,000 clones, roughly 88% of which are singletons. These same data were also listed under a study on human thymus T cells.

Material for sequencing was thymocytes. The source of these receptors is a boy in the first two years of life with a congenital heart defect.

The chain couples TRBV4-3 to TRBJ1-4; D gene ambiguous. CDR1 and CDR2 (germline): LGHNA, YSLEER. V was trimmed by 0 bases and J by 8 bases, leaving 10 bases between them. The CDR3 spans 14 residues. In DNA, the CDR3 is TGCGCCAGCAGCCAAGATAGGTACAGCGAAAAACTGTTTTTT. This gives the protein CASSQDRYSEKLFF.

The chain uses TRBV7-8 and TRBJ1-5; D is undetermined. The V gene lost 5 bases and the J gene lost 7 bases, with 12 bases spanning the gap. The CDR3 is 13 amino acids. Per germline, CDR1 SGHVS and CDR2 FQNEAQ. The CDR3 loop is CASSGKRGQPQHF. As DNA, the CDR3 is TGTGCCAGCAGCGGGAAGCGAGGGCAGCCCCAGCATTTT. The full variable domain, completed using reference TRBV7-8 and TRBJ1-5, is GAGVSQSPRYKVAKRGQDVALRCDPISGHVSLFWYQQALGQGPEFLTYFQNEAQLDKSGLPSDRFFAERPEGSVSTLKIQRTQQEDSAVYLCASSGKRGQPQHFGDGTRLSIL.

The chain carries TRBV18 and TRBJ1-3; D unresolved. Germline V CDR1 and CDR2: KGHSH, LQKENI. The CDR3 has 14 residues. Trimming shortened V by 0 bases and J by 4 bases, and 7 bases separated the two germline ends. CDR3 in amino acids: CASSPPHGGNTIYF. In DNA form, the CDR3 reads TGTGCCAGCTCACCACCGCACGGGGGAAACACCATATATTTT.

The V and J genes are TRBV5-6 and TRBJ1-4; 7 bases fit TRBD1. V lost 0 bases to trimming and J lost 7 bases; unmatched junction nucleotides: 9. Germline loops: CDR1 SGHDT, CDR2 YYEEEE. The CDR3 spans 16 residues. CDR3 protein: CASSLVRGDVGEKLFF. In DNA form, the CDR3 reads TGTGCCAGCAGCTTGGTCAGGGGGGATGTTGGTGAAAAACTGTTTTTT.

This clone occurred once. The chain's CDR3 is CASSLLSRSSGAPGYEQYF. In nucleotides, the CDR3 is TGTGCCAGCAGCTTATTAAGTAGGTCTAGCGGGGCCCCGGGGTACGAGCAGTACTTC. This chain uses TRBV7-6 with TRBJ2-7, with 9 positions matching TRBD2. The CDR3 consists of 19 residues. V dropped 2 bases and J dropped 4; count of bases not matched to a gene: 18. Germline V gene data show CDR1 as SGHVS and CDR2 as FNYEAQ.

The chain uses TRBV28 and TRBJ2-7, with 7 bases that match TRBD1. This CDR3 is built from 14 residues. V was clipped by 3 bases and J by 5 bases; unmatched bases: 7. CDR1 is MDHEN, CDR2 SYDVKM, per germline. The CDR3, as DNA: TGTGCCAGCAGTTTCCGCGACAGGGACCACGAGCAGTACTTC. This gives the protein CASSFRDRDHEQYF.

The genes are TRBV18 and TRBJ1-1, with a possible D match to TRBD1 (5 bases). The CDR3 covers 15 residues. CDR1 is KGHSH and CDR2 is LQKENI in the germline V gene. Trimming stripped 3 bases from V and 4 bases from J, with 15 bases between. The DNA of the CDR3 is TGTGCCAGCTCACCTCTGAATCCGGGGGGCACTGAAGCTTTCTTT. Translated, it gives CASSPLNPGGTEAFF.

The sample holds a few counts of this clone. V is TRBV19 and J is TRBJ1-1; 7 bases map to TRBD1. The CDR3 consists of 14 residues. Germline trimming cut 7 bases from V and 4 bases from J; bases unmatched to any gene: 9. The germline gives CDR1 LNHDA, CDR2 SQIVND (reference sequence). The CDR3 DNA sequence: TGTGCCAGTACCGATGACAGGGATGGCACTGAAGCTTTCTTT. It is translated as CASTDDRDGTEAFF.

V and J are TRBV27 and TRBJ2-5, with TRBD1 matching 7 bases. TRBJ2-7 explains the end of the DNA better; the J call may be wrong. Germline CDR1 MNHEY, CDR2 SMNVEV (reference sequence). CDR3 length: 15 amino acids. DNA for the CDR3: TGTGCCAGCAGTCGCCCCCACAGGGGCCCCTACGAGCAGTACTTC. It encodes CASSRPHRGPYEQYF.

The chain has TRBV7-9 and TRBJ2-4; a possible D gene is TRBD2 (6 bases). The CDR3 runs to 17 residues. Trimming cost V 5 bases and J 9 bases, with 26 bases left between them. Germline V CDR1 and CDR2: SEHNR, FQNEAQ (reference sequence). This chain's CDR3 is CASSLVWGRPGDRIQYF. CDR3 nucleotide sequence: TGTGCCAGCAGCCTAGTCTGGGGGAGGCCTGGCGATCGCATTCAGTACTTC.

This chain joins TRBV5-5 and TRBJ2-1; D remains ambiguous. Trimming stripped 4 bases from V and 7 bases from J, with 12 bases between. This CDR3 region has 13 residues. Germline loops: CDR1 SGHKS, CDR2 YYEKEE (reference sequence). CDR3 coding DNA: TGTGCCAGCAGCCCCCTCGCCAGAAATGAGCAGTTCTTC. As protein: CASSPLARNEQFF.

The chain joins TRBV11-3 to TRBJ1-1, with 7 bases matching TRBD1. The CDR3 covers 14 residues. CDR1 and CDR2 (germline): SGHNT, YENEEA. Germline trimming cut 5 bases from V and 5 bases from J; bases unmatched to any gene: 8. The CDR3 spells CASSADRAGTEAFF. CDR3 DNA sequence: TGTGCCAGCAGCGCCGACAGGGCAGGAACTGAAGCTTTCTTT.

This clone was recorded only once. This chain connects TRBV6-5 to TRBJ2-1; 10 bases map to TRBD1. The CDR3 extends over 15 amino acids. The junction had 9 bases not matched to a gene; V was cut back by 6 bases and J by 7 bases. Germline CDR1 reads MNHEY; CDR2 reads SVGAGI. The CDR3: CASSPGQGVGNEQFF. DNA for the CDR3: TGTGCCAGCAGCCCCGGACAGGGGGTAGGGAATGAGCAGTTCTTC.

For this clone: The sample holds other DNA sequences that translate to the same CDR3. The chain's CDR3 is CASSLRQGPYNEQFF. The CDR3 region has the DNA TGTGCCAGCAGCTTACGACAGGGCCCCTACAATGAGCAGTTCTTC. The V call is TRBV7-2, the J call TRBJ2-1; TRBD1 matches at 7 bases. CDR1 and CDR2 from the germline V gene are SGHTA and FQGNSA. Unmatched junction bases numbered 3, after V lost 2 bases and J lost 2 bases. CDR3 length equals 15 residues.

The chain uses TRBV4-3 and TRBJ2-4; 7 bases match TRBD2. After removal of 6 bases from V and 3 bases from J, the junction contained 8 bases not matched to a gene. The CDR3 consists of 15 residues. Germline V gene data show CDR1 as LGHNA and CDR2 as YSLEER. CDR3 region: CASSLKGGSKNIQYF. In DNA form, the CDR3 reads TGCGCCAGCAGTCTCAAGGGAGGGAGCAAAAACATTCAGTACTTC.

This clone has a handful of counts. This sequence joins TRBV2 and TRBJ2-7; 7 bases match TRBD2. The CDR3 is made up of 18 amino acids. The V gene's germline CDR1 is SNHLY and CDR2 FYNNEI. J was trimmed by 2 bases and V by 3 bases; bases with no gene match: 16. The CDR3 here is CASSEHPSLAAKPYEQYF. Here the CDR3 DNA reads TGTGCCAGCAGTGAGCATCCCAGTCTAGCGGCCAAGCCCTACGAGCAGTACTTC.

The chain has TRBV9 and TRBJ2-2; possibly TRBD2 for D (6 bases). Germline-derived CDR1 and CDR2 are SGDLS and YYNGEE. This CDR3 contains 18 residues. Trimming cost V 1 base and J 4 bases, with 20 bases left between them. The CDR3 DNA reads TGTGCCAGCAGCGTAAGGGCGGGTACTAGCCTGGTCACCGGGGAGCTGTTTTTT. Amino acid sequence: CASSVRAGTSLVTGELFF.

This clone appeared once. V and J are TRBV6-1 and TRBJ1-1; no reliable D call. Trimming removed 6 bases at V and 1 base at J, with 6 bases between. Germline values: CDR1 MNHNS, CDR2 SASEGT. The CDR3 covers 12 residues. CDR3 in DNA: TGTGCCAGCAGGGAGGAGAACACTGAAGCTTTCTTT. Its protein product is CASREENTEAFF.

The chain carries TRBV19 and TRBJ2-1; 12 nucleotides line up with TRBD2. V lost 3 bases, J lost 7 bases, and 7 bases stayed unmatched. Germline CDR1 and CDR2: LNHDA and SQIVND (reference sequence). This CDR3 comprises 16 residues. DNA of the CDR3: TGTGCCAGTAGTATCCGGACTAGCGGGATAGAGAATGAGCAGTTCTTC. Encoded protein: CASSIRTSGIENEQFF.

This chain links TRBV4-1 with TRBJ2-7; TRBD2 aligns across 11 bases. V dropped 4 bases and J dropped 6; count of bases not matched to a gene: 14. CDR3 length: 17 amino acids. From germline, CDR1 is MGHRA and CDR2 YSYEKL. In DNA, the CDR3 is TGCGCCAGCAGCCCGTTATTGGTAGCGGGGGGGTTTTTCGAGCAGTACTTC. It yields the protein CASSPLLVAGGFFEQYF.

The chain combines TRBV5-4 with TRBJ2-1; the match to TRBD2 covers 8 bases. This CDR3 spans 13 amino acids. The germline gives CDR1 SGHNT, CDR2 YYREEE (reference sequence). V shed 4 bases and J 7 bases; nucleotides not matched to a gene: 4. In DNA, the CDR3 is TGTGCCAGCAGCCCCGGACTAGCTAATGAGCAGTTCTTC. Translation gives CASSPGLANEQFF.

This clone was observed once. V is TRBV9 and J is TRBJ2-7, with 16 bases fitting TRBD2. V lost 1 base and J lost 2; bases outside the gene matches: 9. Germline V gene lookup returns CDR1 SGDLS and CDR2 YYNGEE. The CDR3 spans 19 residues. CDR3 residues: CASSVRAGTSGRAPYEQYF. The CDR3 coding sequence is TGTGCCAGCAGCGTAAGGGCCGGGACTAGCGGGAGGGCCCCCTACGAGCAGTACTTC.

J is TRBJ2-1 and V is TRBV6-5; tentative D call: TRBD2 (6 bases). The CDR3 spans 16 residues. Trimming pared 2 bases from V and 1 base from J, leaving 12 bases between. Germline assignment: CDR1 MNHEY and CDR2 SVGAGI. CDR3 nucleotide sequence: TGTGCCAGCAGTTACAAGCGGACTAAGTCCTACAATGAGCAGTTCTTC. Translating gives CASSYKRTKSYNEQFF.

The sample holds one count of this clone. The chain links TRBV6-4 to TRBJ1-5, with 9 positions matching TRBD1. This CDR3 has 16 residues. The germline V gene encodes CDR1 MRHNA and CDR2 SNTAGT. V was pared by 8 bases and J by 1 base, with 9 bases of the junction left unmatched. CDR3 sequence reads: CASGGAGQGSNQPQHF. The CDR3 DNA is TGTGCCAGCGGCGGTGCCGGACAGGGGAGCAATCAGCCCCAGCATTTT.

The rearrangement uses TRBV10-3 and TRBJ2-1, with D maybe TRBD2 (5 bases). Germline CDR1 is ENHRY and CDR2 is SYGVKD. The germline V and J ends were trimmed by 5 bases and 1 base, with 15 bases remaining between them. The CDR3 loop spans 16 amino acids. For the CDR3, the DNA is TGTGCCATCAGTCCCCGACTAAACGTTTCCTACAATGAGCAGTTCTTC. Translation: CAISPRLNVSYNEQFF.

The chain recombines TRBV6-6 with TRBJ2-3; 7 positions match TRBD1. CDR1 MNHNY and CDR2 SVGAGI come from the germline V gene (reference sequence). There are 14 residues in the CDR3. J lost 4 bases, V lost 5 bases, and 6 bases had no gene match. The CDR3 is CASSQQGSPDTQYF. The CDR3 region has the DNA TGTGCCAGCAGTCAACAGGGGTCCCCAGATACGCAGTATTTT.

This rearrangement joins TRBV4-1 to TRBJ2-7, with 12 bases identical to TRBD2. The germline gives CDR1 MGHRA, CDR2 YSYEKL. This CDR3 spans 16 amino acids. The V segment lost 0 bases and the J segment 0 bases; nucleotides outside the gene matches: 0. CDR3 coding DNA: TGCGCCAGCAGCCAAGAGACTAGCGGGGGCTCCTACGAGCAGTACTTC. Residues: CASSQETSGGSYEQYF.